Listed below are T cell receptor beta chains from one sample, sequenced in a study of blood T cell repertoires in COVID-19. Produced via immunoSEQ multiplex PCR; TCRdb's table is partial and in-frame only. This sample has 150,000 or so clones, with about four fifths found just once. Material for sequencing was peripheral blood. The receptors stem from a man between 60 and 75 years old with acute or convalescent COVID-19. CDR3s include the opening cysteine and the closing phenylalanine or tryptophan. A D gene is named only where the DNA matches it firmly. Clone sizes are given selectively: once, few, many, or a class where the clone is expanded.

D: -; V: TRBV29-1; J: TRBJ2-2; size: -; length: 13; CDR3: CSVVTYSAGELFF; DNA: TGCAGCGTTGTCACTTATTCGGCCGGGGAGCTGTTTTTT
D: -; V: TRBV5-1; J: TRBJ1-2; size: -; length: 15; CDR3: CASSSGSTKSYGYTF; DNA: TGCGCCAGCAGTTCCGGGTCCACGAAGTCCTATGGCTACACCTTC
D: -; V: TRBV30; J: TRBJ1-2; size: -; length: 14; CDR3: CAWSPPGANYGYTF; DNA: TGTGCCTGGAGTCCTCCGGGGGCTAACTATGGCTACACCTTC
D: TRBD1; V: TRBV6-6; J: TRBJ1-3; size: once; length: 16; CDR3: CASSYSGDRGQNTIYF; DNA: TGTGCCAGCAGTTACTCGGGGGACAGGGGGCAAAACACCATATATTTT
D: TRBD2; V: TRBV28; J: TRBJ2-1; size: -; length: 15; CDR3: CASAAGGSSGNEQFF; DNA: TGTGCCTCCGCGGCGGGCGGGAGTTCGGGCAATGAGCAGTTCTTC
D: -; V: TRBV19; J: TRBJ2-1; size: -; length: 13; CDR3: CASSAGIYNEQFF; DNA: TGTGCCAGTAGTGCGGGGATCTACAATGAGCAGTTCTTC
D: TRBD2; V: TRBV10-1; J: TRBJ2-1; size: -; length: 18; CDR3: CASSAGSSLAGGPNEQFF; DNA: TGCGCCAGCAGCGCAGGATCGTCTCTAGCGGGAGGACCCAATGAGCAGTTCTTC
D: -; V: TRBV9; J: TRBJ2-7; size: -; length: 13; CDR3: CASSVGGPGEQYF; DNA: TGTGCCAGCAGCGTAGGGGGCCCCGGCGAGCAGTACTTC
D: TRBD2; V: TRBV4-2; J: TRBJ2-2; size: -; length: 18; CDR3: CASSQEIRAGVGFGELFF; DNA: TGTGCCAGCAGCCAAGAGATAAGAGCGGGAGTGGGTTTCGGGGAGCTGTTTTTT
D: TRBD2; V: TRBV20-1; J: TRBJ2-1; size: -; length: 14; CDR3: CSASPTSGYNEQFF; DNA: TGCAGTGCTAGTCCGACTAGCGGGTACAATGAGCAGTTCTTC
D: -; V: TRBV30; J: TRBJ1-2; size: -; length: 15; CDR3: CAWSALRGRNYGYTF; DNA: TGTGCCTGGAGTGCACTCAGGGGACGGAACTATGGCTACACCTTC
D: -; V: TRBV5-1; J: TRBJ2-7; size: -; length: 15; CDR3: CASSKKGAGDYEQYF; DNA: TGCGCCAGCAGCAAGAAAGGGGCAGGGGACTACGAGCAGTACTTC
D: -; V: TRBV9; J: TRBJ2-4; size: once; length: 15; CDR3: CASSVLATGMNIQYF; DNA: TGTGCCAGCAGCGTTTTAGCCACGGGGATGAACATTCAGTACTTC
D: TRBD2; V: TRBV27; J: TRBJ2-5; size: -; length: 17; CDR3: CASSGTGTSGLRGTQYF; DNA: TGTGCCAGCAGTGGAACCGGGACTAGCGGGCTTAGGGGGACCCAGTACTTC
D: TRBD1; V: TRBV7-9; J: TRBJ2-3; size: -; length: 17; CDR3: CASSPGWGTGSTDTQYF; DNA: TGTGCCAGCAGCCCCGGGTGGGGGACAGGAAGCACAGATACGCAGTATTTT
D: -; V: TRBV5-6; J: TRBJ2-1; size: -; length: 11; CDR3: CASSLAVEQFF; DNA: TGTGCCAGCAGCTTGGCAGTTGAGCAGTTCTTC
D: TRBD2; V: TRBV24-1; J: TRBJ2-1; size: once; length: 17; CDR3: CATSETTRTSAPNEQFF; DNA: TGTGCCACCAGTGAAACGACCAGGACTAGCGCACCCAATGAGCAGTTCTTC
D: TRBD1; V: TRBV7-2; J: TRBJ1-5; size: few; length: 13; CDR3: CASSPQGDQPQHF; DNA: TGTGCCAGCAGCCCCCAGGGGGATCAGCCCCAGCATTTT
D: -; V: TRBV6-5; J: TRBJ2-7; size: -; length: 15; CDR3: CASSYQQGRTYEQYF; DNA: TGTGCCAGCAGTTACCAACAGGGCCGCACCTACGAGCAGTACTTC
D: -; V: TRBV12-5; J: TRBJ1-3; size: -; length: 14; CDR3: CASGLPHRGNTIYF; DNA: TGTGCTAGTGGTTTACCCCACAGGGGAAACACCATATATTTT
D: -; V: TRBV5-6; J: TRBJ2-4; size: -; length: 14; CDR3: CASSRRTETNIQYF; DNA: TGTGCCAGCAGCCGCAGGACAGAAACAAACATTCAGTACTTC
D: -; V: TRBV11-2; J: TRBJ2-4; size: -; length: 14; CDR3: CASSSTGTPFIQYF; DNA: TGTGCCAGCAGCTCCACAGGGACCCCGTTCATTCAGTACTTC
D: -; V: TRBV5-1; J: TRBJ1-5; size: -; length: 14; CDR3: CASSYTGLNQPQHF; DNA: TGCGCCAGCAGCTATACAGGGTTAAATCAGCCCCAGCATTTT
D: TRBD1; V: TRBV11-3; J: TRBJ2-1; size: once; length: 16; CDR3: CASSPTGQGVDNEQFF; DNA: TGTGCCAGCAGCCCCACGGGACAGGGAGTGGACAATGAGCAGTTCTTC
D: TRBD2; V: TRBV10-3; J: TRBJ2-2; size: -; length: 16; CDR3: CAISESLAGNTGELFF; DNA: TGTGCCATCAGTGAGTCGTTAGCGGGGAACACCGGGGAGCTGTTTTTT
D: -; V: TRBV4-1; J: TRBJ2-7; size: -; length: 18; CDR3: CASSQVPFLTKSSYEQYF; DNA: TGCGCCAGCAGCCAAGTCCCTTTTTTGACTAAAAGCTCCTACGAGCAGTACTTC
D: -; V: TRBV2; J: TRBJ1-1; size: -; length: 14; CDR3: CASSEEGRRTEAFF; DNA: TGTGCCAGCAGTGAGGAGGGGCGACGGACTGAAGCTTTCTTT
D: -; V: TRBV6-5; J: TRBJ1-2; size: -; length: 14; CDR3: CASSSTGMRSGYTF; DNA: TGTGCCAGCAGTTCGACCGGGATGAGATCGGGCTACACCTTC
D: -; V: TRBV3-1/TRBV3-2; J: TRBJ1-3; size: -; length: 16; CDR3: CASSQEYVLSGNTIYF; DNA: TGTGCCAGCAGCCAAGAGTATGTCCTCTCTGGAAACACCATATATTTT
D: -; V: TRBV7-9; J: TRBJ1-3; size: -; length: 15; CDR3: CASSFAGQTGNTIYF; DNA: TGTGCCAGCAGCTTTGCAGGGCAAACAGGAAACACCATATATTTT
D: -; V: TRBV3-1/TRBV3-2; J: TRBJ1-1; size: -; length: 16; CDR3: CASSQVATDRNTEAFF; DNA: TGTGCCAGCAGCCAAGTCGCCACGGACAGAAATACTGAAGCTTTCTTT